Following are 18 T cell receptor beta chains from one sample sequenced in a study of shared clonotypes between healthy human individuals. TCRdb's table, derived via immunoSEQ multiplex PCR, lists solely in-frame clones and lacks some. This sample carries some 2,400,000 clones, approximately 96% of them seen once, and the ten largest clones take less than 0.15%. The sample comprised naive CD4+ T cells sorted from blood. Subset here: CD45RA+ positively selected. The receptors stem from a man aged 18-30 years in good health.

The rearrangement links TRBV2 to TRBJ1-1; D remains unclear. V was pared by 8 bases and J by 4 bases, with 11 bases between. The CDR3 is made up of 12 amino acids. The V gene's germline CDR1 is SNHLY and CDR2 FYNNEI. CDR3: CASLSEGTEAFF. CDR3 in DNA: TGTGCCAGCTTAAGCGAGGGCACTGAAGCTTTCTTT.

The genes are TRBV6-6 and TRBJ2-7; 8 bases fit TRBD1. V shed 2 bases and J 8 bases; nucleotides not matched to a gene: 11. CDR3 length: 15 residues. In germline, CDR1 is MNHNY, CDR2 SVGAGI (reference sequence). The CDR3 protein is CASSYLGQGSVKQYF. In DNA, the CDR3 is TGTGCCAGCAGTTACCTAGGACAGGGTTCGGTGAAGCAGTACTTC.

This chain uses TRBV5-5 with TRBJ2-7; D possibly corresponds to TRBD2 (5 bases). From germline, CDR1 is SGHKS and CDR2 YYEKEE (reference sequence). The V and J ends lost 0 bases and 0 bases respectively, with 7 bases between them. CDR3 length: 14 amino acids. CDR3 in DNA: TGTGCCAGCAGCTTGGCGGGGATCTCCTACGAGCAGTACTTC. The encoded protein is CASSLAGISYEQYF.

The chain joins TRBV2 to TRBJ2-3; perhaps TRBD2 as D (5 bases). Trimming stripped 4 bases from V and 4 bases from J, with 12 bases between. Germline V gene lookup returns CDR1 SNHLY and CDR2 FYNNEI. This CDR3 comprises 14 residues. The CDR3 reads CASSGDGGPDTQYF. The CDR3 DNA reads TGTGCCAGCAGTGGGGATGGAGGCCCAGATACGCAGTATTTT.

This rearrangement joins TRBV9 to TRBJ2-2; 12 nucleotides match TRBD2. Per germline, CDR1 SGDLS and CDR2 YYNGEE. Trimming removed 3 bases from V and 5 bases from J; junction bases left unmatched: 2. The CDR3 is 15 residues long. The CDR3 bases are TGTGCCAGCAGCGCCGGGACTAGCGGGACCGGGGAGCTGTTTTTT. Its protein is CASSAGTSGTGELFF. Full variable domain (missing parts from reference TRBV9 and TRBJ2-2): DSGVTQTPKHLITATGQRVTLRCSPRSGDLSVYWYQQSLDQGLQFLIQYYNGEERAKGNILERFSAQQFPDLHSELNLSSLELGDSALYFCASSAGTSGTGELFFGEGSRLTVL.

This clone was detected only a few times. This chain uses TRBV27 with TRBJ1-6, with D uncertain. This CDR3 comprises 13 residues. The germline gives CDR1 MNHEY, CDR2 SMNVEV (reference sequence). V gave up 5 bases and J gave up 9 bases, with 11 bases separating them. For the CDR3, the DNA is TGTGCCAGCAGTCCGCCTGTAGGTTCACCCCTCCACTTT. It specifies CASSPPVGSPLHF.

The CDR3 is CASSLTGLLAGGLTDTQYF. In DNA form, the CDR3 reads TGCGCCAGCAGCTTGACAGGACTACTAGCGGGAGGACTCACAGATACGCAGTATTTT. The chain has TRBV5-1 and TRBJ2-3; 12 bases match TRBD2. CDR3 length equals 19 residues. The trim removed 1 base at V and 2 bases at J, leaving 11 bases unmatched. Per germline, CDR1 SGHRS and CDR2 YFSETQ.

V usage is TRBV2 and J usage is TRBJ1-6; no reliable D call. Germline assignment: CDR1 SNHLY and CDR2 FYNNEI. Trimming removed 1 base at V and 2 bases at J, with 3 bases between. The CDR3 runs 14 residues. The CDR3, as DNA: TGTGCCAGCAGTGAAGGTCCCTATAATTCACCCCTCCACTTT. Protein sequence: CASSEGPYNSPLHF.

The chain carries TRBV7-6 and TRBJ2-2; TRBD2 might be the D (5 bases). CDR1 and CDR2 from the germline V gene are SGHVS and FNYEAQ. The CDR3 has 17 residues. Trimming took 2 bases from V and 4 from J, leaving 17 bases between them. This chain's CDR3 is CASSLSGGLVGTGELFF. DNA for the CDR3: TGTGCCAGCAGCTTATCCGGCGGACTTGTTGGCACCGGGGAGCTGTTTTTT.

Of note for this clone: A much larger clonotype is one base distant, so this may be a read error. The gene calls are TRBV6-5 and TRBJ1-1; D gene uncertain. This CDR3 spans 13 amino acids. The germline V gene has CDR1 MNHEY and CDR2 SVGAGI. With 2 bases removed from V and 1 base from J, the gap between germline ends came to 5 bases. The CDR3 is CASSYTENTEAFF. The CDR3 DNA reads as TGTGCCAGCAGTTACACGGAGAACACTGAAGCTTTCTTT.

The chain employs TRBV5-4 and TRBJ2-6, with D tentatively TRBD1 or TRBD2 (5 bases each). The V end lost 4 bases, the J end lost 0 bases, and 11 bases lay between the germline ends. CDR3 length: 16 residues. Germline CDR1 and CDR2: SGHNT and YYREEE (reference sequence). The CDR3 DNA reads as TGTGCCAGCAGCCCGGGGACCCACTCTGGGGCCAACGTCCTGACTTTC. Its translation is CASSPGTHSGANVLTF.

The chain uses TRBV29-1 and TRBJ1-2; D remains unclear. CDR1 and CDR2 (germline): SQVTM, ANQGSEA. This CDR3 is built from 11 residues. The CDR3 loop is CTVETNYGYTF. Here the CDR3 DNA reads TGCACGGTAGAAACTAACTATGGCTACACCTTC.

Notes on this clone: The same CDR3 arises from other DNA sequences in this sample as well. The V gene is TRBV6-5, the J gene TRBJ1-5; TRBD1 aligns across 7 bases. Germline V gene data show CDR1 as MNHEY and CDR2 as SVGAGI. The V gene end was trimmed by 6 bases and the J gene end by 3 bases; junction bases not matched to a gene: 5. The CDR3 extends over 14 amino acids. For the CDR3, the DNA is TGTGCCAGCAGCCCAGGACAGGTCAATCAGCCCCAGCATTTT. Its protein is CASSPGQVNQPQHF.

The chain links TRBV6-5 to TRBJ2-7; 8 nucleotides match TRBD1. V trimming: 4 bases; J trimming: 5 bases; junction bases outside the gene matches: 7. The CDR3 length is 14 residues. CDR1 MNHEY and CDR2 SVGAGI come from the germline V gene. The CDR3 protein is CASSWRQGTDEQYF. The CDR3 coding sequence is TGTGCCAGCAGTTGGAGACAGGGGACCGACGAGCAGTACTTC.

The V call is TRBV7-9, the J call TRBJ1-3; 9 nucleotides match TRBD1. The CDR3 has 15 residues. Germline loops: CDR1 SEHNR, CDR2 FQNEAQ (reference sequence). Trimming at V came to 4 bases and at J to 1 base, leaving 2 bases not matched to a gene. CDR3 residues: CASSSGTGSGNTIYF. The CDR3 DNA reads as TGTGCCAGCAGCTCCGGGACAGGGTCTGGAAACACCATATATTTT.

Concerning this clone: The sample has other DNA sequences that encode this CDR3 too. V usage is TRBV5-1 and J usage is TRBJ2-5, with a weak D call TRBD2 (5 bases). CDR1 is SGHRS and CDR2 is YFSETQ in the germline V gene. The CDR3 spans 13 residues. V was trimmed by 0 bases and J by 4 bases, leaving 7 bases between them. The CDR3 coding sequence is TGCGCCAGCAGCTTGGTCGGGGTAGAGACCCAGTACTTC. As protein: CASSLVGVETQYF. Filled out from reference TRBV5-1 and TRBJ2-5, the complete variable domain reads KAGVTQTPRYLIKTRGQQVTLSCSPISGHRSVSWYQQTPGQGLQFLFEYFSETQRNKGNFPGRFSGRQFSNSRSEMNVSTLELGDSALYLCASSLVGVETQYFGPGTRLLVL.

About this clone: Other DNA sequences in this specimen translate into the identical CDR3. The chain joins TRBV7-2 to TRBJ2-1; D is undetermined. The CDR3 runs 15 residues. Germline V gives CDR1 SGHTA, CDR2 FQGNSA. V lost 1 base, J lost 0 bases, and 7 bases lay in between. The CDR3 here is CASSLGASSYNEQFF. CDR3 coding DNA: TGTGCCAGCAGCTTAGGGGCGAGCTCCTACAATGAGCAGTTCTTC.

This chain uses TRBV10-3 with TRBJ2-7, with D perhaps TRBD2 (7 bases). CDR3 size: 13 residues. Germline CDR1 and CDR2: ENHRY and SYGVKD. Trimming stripped 8 bases from V and 5 bases from J, with 16 bases between. CDR3 protein: CAISFGGPDEQYF. DNA for the CDR3: TGTGCCATCTCTTTCGGGGGGCCCGACGAGCAGTACTTC.